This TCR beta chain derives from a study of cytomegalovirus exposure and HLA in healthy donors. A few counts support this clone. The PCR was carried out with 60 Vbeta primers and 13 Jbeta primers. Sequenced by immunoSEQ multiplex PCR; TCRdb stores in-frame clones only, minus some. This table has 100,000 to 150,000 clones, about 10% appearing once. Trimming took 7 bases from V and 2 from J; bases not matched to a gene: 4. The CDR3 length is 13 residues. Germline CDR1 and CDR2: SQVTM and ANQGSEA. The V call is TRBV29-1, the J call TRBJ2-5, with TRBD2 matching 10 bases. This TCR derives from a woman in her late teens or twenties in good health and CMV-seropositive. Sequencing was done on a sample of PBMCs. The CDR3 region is CSATSGVQETQYF. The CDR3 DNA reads TGCAGCGCAACTAGCGGGGTACAAGAGACCCAGTACTTC.